Following are 8 T cell receptor beta chains from one sample sequenced in a study of blood T cell repertoires in COVID-19. The data were produced by immunoSEQ multiplex PCR, yet TCRdb's version contains in-frame clones alone and is incomplete. In the table there are some 250,000 clones, around 89% of which are singletons. The source material was PBMCs or T cells enriched from blood (not recorded which). The receptors originated from a man aged 40-49 years who had recovered from COVID-19.

This chain links TRBV2 with TRBJ2-7, with TRBD1 matching over 11 bases. Germline CDR1 reads SNHLY; CDR2 reads FYNNEI. CDR3 length equals 15 residues. The ends lost 8 bases at V and 6 bases at J; junction bases unmatched: 12. The CDR3 nucleotides read TGTGCCAGCTCCCGGGACAGGGGGAGATTTGGCGAGCAGTACTTC. This gives the protein CASSRDRGRFGEQYF.

The rearrangement joins TRBV7-9 to TRBJ2-7; no reliable D call. The CDR3 consists of 13 residues. In germline, CDR1 is SEHNR, CDR2 FQNEAQ (reference sequence). Trimming pared 5 bases from V and 5 bases from J, leaving 13 bases between. This chain's CDR3 is CASSPNHNDEQYF. In nucleotides, the CDR3 is TGTGCCAGCAGCCCAAATCACAACGACGAGCAGTACTTC.

CDR3 bases: TGCGCCAGCAGCCAAAAAGACAGATCCTACAATGAGCAGTTCTTC. Residues: CASSQKDRSYNEQFF. The chain has TRBV4-3 and TRBJ2-1; weak D call: TRBD1 (5 bases). The CDR3 sequence is 15 residues long. The V and J ends lost 2 bases and 1 base respectively, with 9 bases between them. Germline lookup yields CDR1 LGHNA and CDR2 YSLEER.

The chain has TRBV27 and TRBJ2-2; 10 positions match TRBD2. This CDR3 contains 17 residues. The germline V gene has CDR1 MNHEY and CDR2 SMNVEV (reference sequence). The ends lost 0 bases at V and 3 bases at J; junction bases unmatched: 4. The CDR3 is CASSLSRTSGDTGELFF. The DNA of the CDR3 is TGTGCCAGCAGTTTATCGCGGACTAGCGGCGACACCGGGGAGCTGTTTTTT.

The DNA for the CDR3 is TGCGCCAGCAGTGATAGAGCGGGAGGGTCAGATACGCAGTATTTT. Translation: CASSDRAGGSDTQYF. The chain employs TRBV10-2 and TRBJ2-3, with 10 bases fitting TRBD2. The CDR3 consists of 15 residues. The germline CDR1 and CDR2 sequences are WSHSY and SAAADI. Trimming removed 3 bases from V and 4 bases from J; junction bases left unmatched: 4.

V and J are TRBV7-3 and TRBJ2-4, with TRBD1 as a possible D gene (5 bases). The ends were cut back, 1 base at V and 8 bases at J, with 18 bases in the middle. Looked up from germline, CDR1 is SGHTA and CDR2 is FQGTGA. This CDR3 is 16 amino acids long. The CDR3 DNA reads as TGTGCCAGCAGCTTAAATGGGGCCCCGGATAGAGACATTCAGTACTTC. It translates to CASSLNGAPDRDIQYF.

The chain recombines TRBV24-1 with TRBJ2-5; 9 nucleotides align to TRBD1. J was trimmed by 2 bases and V by 4 bases; bases with no gene match: 7. The V gene's germline CDR1 is KGHDR and CDR2 SFDVKD. CDR3 length: 16 amino acids. In DNA form, the CDR3 reads TGTGCCACCAGTGAACCTGACAGGGGGATGCAAGAGACCCAGTACTTC. As protein: CATSEPDRGMQETQYF.

The chain links TRBV6-5 to TRBJ2-3; maybe TRBD2 (6 bases). The CDR3 has 16 residues. Germline CDR1 MNHEY, CDR2 SVGAGI. With 4 bases removed from V and 2 bases from J, the gap between germline ends came to 16 bases. The CDR3 DNA reads TGTGCCAGCAGTTCGATTGGGACTTTGTACACAGATACGCAGTATTTT. Protein: CASSSIGTLYTDTQYF.